This T cell receptor beta chain appears in the sequencing data of a study of shared clonotypes between healthy human individuals. Findings and limits, study-wide: Naive CD4 clonotypes overlapped across several donors at roughly 5%. Only blood was sampled, and tissue TCR repertoires likely differ from blood ones.

Germline loops: CDR1 MDHEN, CDR2 SYDVKM. There are 15 residues in the CDR3. Trimming left V 6 bases short and J 2 bases short, with 11 bases between. The assay was carried out at the deep level. Assay: immunoSEQ multiplex PCR; the TCRdb copy retains only in-frame clones and omits some. Of millions of clones listed, around 90% are singletons. As concerns this clone: What it recognizes is unknown.

The sequenced sample consisted of naive CD4+ T cells sorted from blood. The subset denotes: CD45RA+ positively selected. The source is a man in his late teens or twenties in good health. V gene TRBV28 combines with J gene TRBJ1-6; perhaps TRBD1 as D (6 bases). The chain's CDR3 is CASRKGGTYNSPLHF. CDR3 nucleotide sequence: TGTGCCAGCAGGAAAGGGGGTACCTATAATTCACCCCTCCACTTT.